Reported below is one TCR beta chain. The antigen is not known. These data belong to a study of T cells after yellow fever vaccination. Study-level background: Low-cell-number fractions underwent preparation using SMART-Seq v4 Ultra Low Input.

In making TCR cDNA, 5'RACE template switching added a universal primer site and UMIs to it. TCRdb analysed the 5' RACE reads with MiXCR anew, one entry per CDR3 protein. The table lists 340,000 or so distinct CDR3 sequences, 9.5% to 15% of them singletons. Study conclusions and caveats: Abundant clonotypes (contaminants from the bulk population) could be present in FACS-sorted repertoires. The study re-detected most primary-vaccination clones after the booster (roughly 95% CD4, around 89% CD8).

This TCR was sampled from a man aged 18 to 30 who received the YFV17D yellow fever vaccine. This specimen was CD4+ T cells sorted from PBMCs, taken 15 days after the yellow fever booster vaccination.

CDR3 coding DNA: TGTGCCAGCAGCTTAGTGGGACAGGGGGAGTATGGCTACACCTTC. It yields the protein CASSLVGQGEYGYTF. The genes are TRBV7-9 and TRBJ1-2; TRBD1 aligns across 11 bases. CDR3 length equals 15 residues. The J segment lost 5 bases and the V segment lost 1 base, leaving 3 bases of the junction unmatched. CDR1 and CDR2 from the germline V gene are SEHNR and FQNEAQ (reference sequence). The entire variable domain, with the rest obtained from reference TRBV7-9 and TRBJ1-2, is as follows: DTGVSQNPRHKITKRGQNVTFRCDPISEHNRLYWYRQTLGQGPEFLTYFQNEAQLEKSRLLSDRFSAERPKGSFSTLEIQRTEQGDSAMYLCASSLVGQGEYGYTFGSGTRLTVV.